This TCR beta chain was found in a study of blood T cells in healthy people across ages. The germline CDR1 and CDR2 sequences are SGHTA and FQGNSA. CDR3 size: 17 residues. Trimming removed 5 bases from V and 4 bases from J, with 23 bases in between. The donors, aged roughly 6 to 100, were healthy Caucasians from Russia. A note on this clonotype: The antigen remains undetermined.

Overall study findings and caveats: Lack of knowledge of donor CMV status possibly confounded expanded clonotype changes. Significant beta diversity loss was already apparent by age 40, declining roughly linearly.

Then a second PCR, running roughly 6 to 12 cycles, was carried out with a sample-barcoded 5' primer and a J-beta primer mix. Every cDNA was tagged by a template-switch adaptor with 12 random nucleotides. TCRdb analysed the 5' RACE reads with MiXCR anew, one entry per CDR3 protein. The table includes about 600,000 distinct CDR3 sequences, less than 60% detected once. The sequencing sample was made of blood. The chain combines TRBV7-2 with TRBJ1-2; the D gene is possibly TRBD1 (6 bases). This sequence was found in a man older than 75 in good health. The CDR3 nucleotides are TGTGCCAGCAGCCCAGGAGGGGGGAGGCCACCCTCCTATGGCTACACCTTC. It encodes CASSPGGGRPPSYGYTF.